This entry describes one T cell receptor (beta chain). Its matching antigen is unknown. This record belongs to a study of untreated major depressive disorder. Study-wide points: TRBV05-01 (Vbeta 5.1) usage was higher in CD4+ T cells of depressed patients than controls.

Libraries were prepared by immunoSEQ multiplex PCR; TCRdb keeps only in-frame clonotypes and omits some of them. In the table there are about 25,000 clones, approximately 90% of which are singletons. Germline assignment: CDR1 SGHDT and CDR2 YYEEEE. The CDR3 loop spans 13 amino acids. V gave up 4 bases and J gave up 7 bases, with 9 bases separating them. The clonotype was recovered from a woman aged 25 to 39 with major depressive disorder. Sequenced material: CD4+ T cells from PBMCs. This rearrangement joins TRBV5-6 to TRBJ1-6, with D tentatively TRBD1 (5 bases). The CDR3 reads CASSPRQNSPLHF. The CDR3 nucleotides read TGTGCCAGCAGCCCTAGACAGAATTCACCCCTCCACTTT.